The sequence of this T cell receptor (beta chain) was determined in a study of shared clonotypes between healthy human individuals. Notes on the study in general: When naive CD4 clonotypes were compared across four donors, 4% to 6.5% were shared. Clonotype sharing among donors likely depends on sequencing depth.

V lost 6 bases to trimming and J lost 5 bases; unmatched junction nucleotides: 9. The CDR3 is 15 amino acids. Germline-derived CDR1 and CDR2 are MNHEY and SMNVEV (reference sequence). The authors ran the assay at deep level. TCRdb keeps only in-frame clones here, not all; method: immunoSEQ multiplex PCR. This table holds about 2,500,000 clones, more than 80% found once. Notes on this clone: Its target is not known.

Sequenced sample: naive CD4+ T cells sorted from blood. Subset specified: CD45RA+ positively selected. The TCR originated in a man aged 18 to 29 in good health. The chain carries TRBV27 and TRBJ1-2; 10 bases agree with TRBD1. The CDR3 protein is CASSKTGGANYGYTF. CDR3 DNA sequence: TGTGCCAGCAGCAAGACAGGGGGCGCGAATTATGGCTACACCTTC.